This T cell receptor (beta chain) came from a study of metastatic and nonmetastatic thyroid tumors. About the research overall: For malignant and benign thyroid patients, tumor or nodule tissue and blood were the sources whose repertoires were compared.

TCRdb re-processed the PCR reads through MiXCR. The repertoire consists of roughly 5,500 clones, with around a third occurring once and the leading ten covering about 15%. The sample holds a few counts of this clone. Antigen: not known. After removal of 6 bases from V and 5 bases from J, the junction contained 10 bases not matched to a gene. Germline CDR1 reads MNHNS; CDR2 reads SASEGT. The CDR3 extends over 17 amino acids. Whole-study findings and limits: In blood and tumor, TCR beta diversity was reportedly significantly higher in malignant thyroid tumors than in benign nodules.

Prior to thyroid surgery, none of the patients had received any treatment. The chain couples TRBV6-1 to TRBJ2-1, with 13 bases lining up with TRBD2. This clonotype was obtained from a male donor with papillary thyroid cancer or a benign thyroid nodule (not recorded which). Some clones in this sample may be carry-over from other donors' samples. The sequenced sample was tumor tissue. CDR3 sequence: CASSRTSGSQFDNEQFF. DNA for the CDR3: TGTGCCAGCAGCCGGACTAGCGGGAGTCAGTTCGACAATGAGCAGTTCTTC.